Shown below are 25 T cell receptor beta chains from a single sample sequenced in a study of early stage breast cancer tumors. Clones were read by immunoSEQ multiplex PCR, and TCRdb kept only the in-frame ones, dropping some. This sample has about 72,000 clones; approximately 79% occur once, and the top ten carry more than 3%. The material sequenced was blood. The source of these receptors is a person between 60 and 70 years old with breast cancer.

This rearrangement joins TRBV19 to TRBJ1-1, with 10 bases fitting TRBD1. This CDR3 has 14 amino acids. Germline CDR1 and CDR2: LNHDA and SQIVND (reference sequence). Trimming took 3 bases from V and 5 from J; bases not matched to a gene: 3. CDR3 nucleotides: TGTGCCAGTAGTATGGGGACAGGGGATACTGAAGCTTTCTTT. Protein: CASSMGTGDTEAFF.

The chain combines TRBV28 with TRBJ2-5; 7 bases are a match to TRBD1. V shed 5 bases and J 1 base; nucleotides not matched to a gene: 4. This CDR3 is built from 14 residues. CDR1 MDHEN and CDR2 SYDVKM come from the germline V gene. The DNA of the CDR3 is TGTGCCAGCAGTCTGGGACAGTTCCAAGAGACCCAGTACTTC. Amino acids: CASSLGQFQETQYF.

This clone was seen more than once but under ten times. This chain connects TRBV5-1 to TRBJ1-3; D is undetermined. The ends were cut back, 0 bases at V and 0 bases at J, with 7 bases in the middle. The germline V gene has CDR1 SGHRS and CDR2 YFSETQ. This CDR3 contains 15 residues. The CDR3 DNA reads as TGCGCCAGCAGCTTGGAAGGGAGCTCTGGAAACACCATATATTTT. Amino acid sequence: CASSLEGSSGNTIYF.

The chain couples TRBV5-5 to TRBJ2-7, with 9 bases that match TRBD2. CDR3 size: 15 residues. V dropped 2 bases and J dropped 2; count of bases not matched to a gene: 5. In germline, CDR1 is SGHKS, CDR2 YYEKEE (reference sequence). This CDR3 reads CASSLRLAVAYEQYF. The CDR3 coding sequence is TGTGCCAGCAGCTTAAGACTAGCGGTCGCCTACGAGCAGTACTTC.

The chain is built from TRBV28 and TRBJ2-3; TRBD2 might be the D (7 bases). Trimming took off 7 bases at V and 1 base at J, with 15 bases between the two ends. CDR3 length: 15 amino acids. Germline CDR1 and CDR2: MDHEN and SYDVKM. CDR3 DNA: TGTGCCAGCACCCTAGGGGGGGAGGGCACAGATACGCAGTATTTT. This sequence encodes CASTLGGEGTDTQYF.

The CDR3 sequence: CASSLGGGGYQAEQFF. The CDR3 DNA follows: TGTGCCAGCAGCTTGGGAGGAGGGGGATATCAGGCTGAGCAGTTCTTC. V usage is TRBV5-6 and J usage is TRBJ2-1; D might be TRBD1 or TRBD2, each matching 6 bases. V lost 0 bases and J lost 9, with 19 bases in between. The CDR3 spans 16 residues. The germline V gene has CDR1 SGHDT and CDR2 YYEEEE.

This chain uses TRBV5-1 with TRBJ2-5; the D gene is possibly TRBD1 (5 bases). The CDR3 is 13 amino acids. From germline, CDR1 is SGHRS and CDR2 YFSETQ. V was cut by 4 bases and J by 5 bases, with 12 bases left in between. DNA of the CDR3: TGCGCCAGCAGCACCCAGGGTTGGGAGACCCAGTACTTC. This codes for CASSTQGWETQYF. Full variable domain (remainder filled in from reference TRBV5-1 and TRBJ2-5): KAGVTQTPRYLIKTRGQQVTLSCSPISGHRSVSWYQQTPGQGLQFLFEYFSETQRNKGNFPGRFSGRQFSNSRSEMNVSTLELGDSALYLCASSTQGWETQYFGPGTRLLVL.

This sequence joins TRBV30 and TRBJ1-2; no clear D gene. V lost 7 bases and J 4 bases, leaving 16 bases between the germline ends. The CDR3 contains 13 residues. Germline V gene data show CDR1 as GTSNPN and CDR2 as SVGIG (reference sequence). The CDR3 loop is CASPKSGIYGYTF. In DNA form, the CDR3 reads TGTGCCTCCCCAAAGTCAGGAATCTATGGCTACACCTTC.

The CDR3 coding sequence is TGTGCCAGCAGTACCGGGACAGGGGACCAAGAGACCCAGTACTTC. This encodes CASSTGTGDQETQYF. The chain has TRBV6-1 and TRBJ2-5; 10 bases map to TRBD1. The trim removed 5 bases at V and 0 bases at J, leaving 3 bases unmatched. Germline CDR1 MNHNS, CDR2 SASEGT. The CDR3 is made up of 15 amino acids.

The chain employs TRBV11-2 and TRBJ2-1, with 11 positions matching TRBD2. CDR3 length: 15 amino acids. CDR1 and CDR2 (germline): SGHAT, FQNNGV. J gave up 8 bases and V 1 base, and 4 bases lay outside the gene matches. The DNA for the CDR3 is TGTGCCAGCAGCTTAGGGCTAGCGGGAGGCCATGAGCAGTTCTTC. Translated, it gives CASSLGLAGGHEQFF.

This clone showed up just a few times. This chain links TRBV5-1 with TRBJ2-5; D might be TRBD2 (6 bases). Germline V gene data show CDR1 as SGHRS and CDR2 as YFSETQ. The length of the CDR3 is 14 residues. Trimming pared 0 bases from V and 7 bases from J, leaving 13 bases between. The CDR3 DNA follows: TGCGCCAGCAGCTTGGCCACGGGGGACGGGACCCAGTACTTC. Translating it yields CASSLATGDGTQYF. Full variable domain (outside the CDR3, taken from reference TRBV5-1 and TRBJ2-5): KAGVTQTPRYLIKTRGQQVTLSCSPISGHRSVSWYQQTPGQGLQFLFEYFSETQRNKGNFPGRFSGRQFSNSRSEMNVSTLELGDSALYLCASSLATGDGTQYFGPGTRLLVL.

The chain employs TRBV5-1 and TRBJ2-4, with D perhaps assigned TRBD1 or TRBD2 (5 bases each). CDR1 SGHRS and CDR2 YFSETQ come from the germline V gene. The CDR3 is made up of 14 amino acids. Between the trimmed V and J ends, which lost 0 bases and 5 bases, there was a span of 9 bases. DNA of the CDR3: TGCGCCAGCAGCTTGGTGGTGGGGGAAAACATTCAGTACTTC. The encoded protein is CASSLVVGENIQYF. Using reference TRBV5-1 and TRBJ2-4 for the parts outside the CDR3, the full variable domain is KAGVTQTPRYLIKTRGQQVTLSCSPISGHRSVSWYQQTPGQGLQFLFEYFSETQRNKGNFPGRFSGRQFSNSRSEMNVSTLELGDSALYLCASSLVVGENIQYFGAGTRLSVL.

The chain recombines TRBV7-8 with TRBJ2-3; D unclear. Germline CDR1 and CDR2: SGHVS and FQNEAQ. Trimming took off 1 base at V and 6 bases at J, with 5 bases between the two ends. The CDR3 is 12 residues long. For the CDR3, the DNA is TGTGCCAGCAGCTTAGTAGGGGATACGCAGTATTTT. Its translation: CASSLVGDTQYF.

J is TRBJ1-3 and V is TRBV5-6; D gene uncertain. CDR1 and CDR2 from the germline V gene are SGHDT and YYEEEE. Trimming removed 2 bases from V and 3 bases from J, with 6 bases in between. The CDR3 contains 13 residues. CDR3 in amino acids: CASSFGIGNTIYF. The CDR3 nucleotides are TGTGCCAGCAGCTTTGGCATTGGAAACACCATATATTTT.

The CDR3 DNA reads as TGTGCCAGCAGCTTAGGGCTCACTAGCGGGGTTAATGAGCAGTTCTTC. Residues: CASSLGLTSGVNEQFF. The V and J genes are TRBV11-3 and TRBJ2-1; TRBD2 aligns across 10 bases. Trimming took 1 base from V and 7 from J; bases not matched to a gene: 7. The CDR3 is made up of 16 amino acids. CDR1 SGHNT and CDR2 YENEEA come from the germline V gene.

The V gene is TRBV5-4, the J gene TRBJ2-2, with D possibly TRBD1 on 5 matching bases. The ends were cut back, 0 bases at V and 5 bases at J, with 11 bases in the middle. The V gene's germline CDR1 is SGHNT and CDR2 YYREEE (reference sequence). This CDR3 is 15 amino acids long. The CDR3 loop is CASSLEGLRTGELFF. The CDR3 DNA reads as TGTGCCAGCAGCTTGGAGGGGTTGAGGACCGGGGAGCTGTTTTTT.

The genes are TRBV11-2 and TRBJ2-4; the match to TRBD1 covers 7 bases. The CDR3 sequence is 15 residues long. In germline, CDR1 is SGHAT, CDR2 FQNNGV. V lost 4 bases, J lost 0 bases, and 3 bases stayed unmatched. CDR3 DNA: TGTGCCAGCAGCTCTAGACAGGGAGCCAAAAACATTCAGTACTTC. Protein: CASSSRQGAKNIQYF.

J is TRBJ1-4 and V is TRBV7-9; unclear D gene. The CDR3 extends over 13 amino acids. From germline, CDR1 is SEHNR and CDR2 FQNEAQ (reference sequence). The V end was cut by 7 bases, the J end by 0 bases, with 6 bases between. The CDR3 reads CASKSATNEKLFF. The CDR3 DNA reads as TGTGCCAGCAAGTCCGCAACTAATGAAAAACTGTTTTTT.

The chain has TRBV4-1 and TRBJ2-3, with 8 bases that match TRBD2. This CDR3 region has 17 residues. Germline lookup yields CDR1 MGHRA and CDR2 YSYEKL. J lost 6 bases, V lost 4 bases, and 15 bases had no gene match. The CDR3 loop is CASSRLPPSGSPDTQYF. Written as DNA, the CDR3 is TGCGCCAGCAGCCGCCTGCCACCCAGCGGGAGCCCTGATACGCAGTATTTT.

CDR3 nucleotide sequence: TGTGCCAGCTCACCAGCCAGGCCGGCAAATTATGAAGCTTTCTTT. Translating gives CASSPARPANYEAFF. This rearrangement joins TRBV18 to TRBJ1-1; no clear D. CDR3 length equals 15 residues. The germline CDR1 and CDR2 sequences are KGHSH and LQKENI. The germline V and J ends were trimmed by 2 bases and 7 bases, with 17 bases remaining between them.

The CDR3 DNA sequence: TGTGCCAGCAGCTTAGTTGACAAACGGCGGCAGTATTTT. Translated: CASSLVDKRRQYF. The chain joins TRBV7-6 to TRBJ2-3; unclear D gene. Per germline, CDR1 SGHVS and CDR2 FNYEAQ. The CDR3 is 13 amino acids. V shed 1 base and J shed 11 bases, with 13 bases lying between them. Full variable domain (rest looked up from reference TRBV7-6 and TRBJ2-3): GAGVSQSPRYKVTKRGQDVALRCDPISGHVSLYWYRQALGQGPEFLTYFNYEAQQDKSGLPNDRFSAERPEGSISTLTIQRTEQRDSAMYRCASSLVDKRRQYFGPGTRLTVL.

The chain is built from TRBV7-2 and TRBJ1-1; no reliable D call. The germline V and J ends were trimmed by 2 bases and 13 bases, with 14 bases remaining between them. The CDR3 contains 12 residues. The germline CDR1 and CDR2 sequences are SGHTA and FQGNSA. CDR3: CASSLIQTYLFF. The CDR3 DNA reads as TGTGCCAGCAGCTTAATTCAAACATACCTTTTCTTT.

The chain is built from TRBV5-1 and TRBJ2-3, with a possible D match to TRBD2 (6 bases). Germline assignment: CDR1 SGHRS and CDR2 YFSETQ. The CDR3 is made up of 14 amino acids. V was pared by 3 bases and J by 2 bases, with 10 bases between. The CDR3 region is CASSSTSFTDTQYF. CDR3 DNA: TGCGCCAGCAGCTCCACTAGCTTCACAGATACGCAGTATTTT.

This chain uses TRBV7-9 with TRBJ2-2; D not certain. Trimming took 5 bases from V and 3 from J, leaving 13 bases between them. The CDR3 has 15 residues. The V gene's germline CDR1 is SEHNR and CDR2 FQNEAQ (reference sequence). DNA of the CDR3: TGTGCCAGCAGCCTACCCACCGGGTACACCGGGGAGCTGTTTTTT. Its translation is CASSLPTGYTGELFF.

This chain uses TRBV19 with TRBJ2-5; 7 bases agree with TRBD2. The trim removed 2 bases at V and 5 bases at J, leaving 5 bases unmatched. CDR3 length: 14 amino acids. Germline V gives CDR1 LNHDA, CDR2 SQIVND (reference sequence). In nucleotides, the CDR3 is TGTGCCAGTAGTATACCGGGAGGAAGGGAGACCCAGTACTTC. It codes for CASSIPGGRETQYF. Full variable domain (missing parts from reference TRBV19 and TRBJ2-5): DGGITQSPKYLFRKEGQNVTLSCEQNLNHDAMYWYRQDPGQGLRLIYYSQIVNDFQKGDIAEGYSVSREKKESFPLTVTSAQKNPTAFYLCASSIPGGRETQYFGPGTRLLVL.